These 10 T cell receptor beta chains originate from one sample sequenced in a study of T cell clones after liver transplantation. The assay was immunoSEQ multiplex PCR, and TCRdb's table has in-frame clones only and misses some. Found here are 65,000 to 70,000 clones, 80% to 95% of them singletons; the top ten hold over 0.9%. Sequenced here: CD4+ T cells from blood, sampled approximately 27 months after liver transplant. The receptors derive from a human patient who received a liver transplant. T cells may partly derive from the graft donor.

CDR3 bases: TGTGCCAGCAGTGATGGACCCTCCTACGAGCAGTACTTC. This codes for CASSDGPSYEQYF. This chain uses TRBV6-1 with TRBJ2-7; D remains unclear. The CDR3 spans 13 residues. Per germline, CDR1 MNHNS and CDR2 SASEGT. V shed 3 bases and J shed 0 bases, with 6 bases lying between them.

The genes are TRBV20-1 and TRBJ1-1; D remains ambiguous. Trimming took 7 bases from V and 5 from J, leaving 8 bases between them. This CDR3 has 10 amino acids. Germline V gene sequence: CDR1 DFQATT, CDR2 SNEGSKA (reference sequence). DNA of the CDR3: TGCAGTGGAGCTAGGACTGAAGCTTTCTTT. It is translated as CSGARTEAFF.

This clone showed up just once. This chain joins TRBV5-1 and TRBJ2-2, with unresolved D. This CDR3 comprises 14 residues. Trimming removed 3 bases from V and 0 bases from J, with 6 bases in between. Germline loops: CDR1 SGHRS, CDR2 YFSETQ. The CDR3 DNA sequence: TGCGCCAGCAGCTCAAAAACGAACACCGGGGAGCTGTTTTTT. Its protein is CASSSKTNTGELFF.

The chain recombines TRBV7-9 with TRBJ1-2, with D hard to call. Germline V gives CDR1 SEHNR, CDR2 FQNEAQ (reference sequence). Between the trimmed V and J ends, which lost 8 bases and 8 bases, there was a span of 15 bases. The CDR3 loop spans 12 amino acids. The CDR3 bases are TGTGCCAGCGCCCTGTTCCGGGGAGGCTACACCTTC. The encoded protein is CASALFRGGYTF.

The CDR3 nucleotides read TGCGCCAGCAGCCAGCAACCGGCCACTAGCGGGACCGAGCAGTACTTC. Protein: CASSQQPATSGTEQYF. The V call is TRBV5-1, the J call TRBJ2-7, with 10 bases identical to TRBD2. This CDR3 contains 16 residues. Looked up from germline, CDR1 is SGHRS and CDR2 is YFSETQ. V dropped 4 bases and J dropped 6; count of bases not matched to a gene: 13.

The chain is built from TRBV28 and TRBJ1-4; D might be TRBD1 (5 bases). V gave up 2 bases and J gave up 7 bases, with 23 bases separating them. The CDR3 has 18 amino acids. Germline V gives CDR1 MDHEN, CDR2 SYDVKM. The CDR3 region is CASSLAPRRGKVGEKLFF. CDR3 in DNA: TGTGCCAGCAGTTTAGCCCCCAGGCGGGGGAAGGTCGGTGAAAAACTGTTTTTT.

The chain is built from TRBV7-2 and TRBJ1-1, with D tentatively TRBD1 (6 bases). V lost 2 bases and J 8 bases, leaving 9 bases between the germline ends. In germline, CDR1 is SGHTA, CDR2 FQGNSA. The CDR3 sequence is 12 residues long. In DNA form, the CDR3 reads TGTGCCAGCAGCTTAACAGGGACCGAAGCTTTCTTT. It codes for CASSLTGTEAFF.

The CDR3 sequence is CASSDPMDTEAFF. CDR3 coding DNA: TGTGCCAGCAGCGACCCCATGGACACTGAAGCTTTCTTT. V usage is TRBV6-1 and J usage is TRBJ1-1; D is unresolved. CDR1 is MNHNS, CDR2 SASEGT, per germline. Trimming removed 6 bases from V and 3 bases from J, with 11 bases in between. The CDR3 is 13 residues long.

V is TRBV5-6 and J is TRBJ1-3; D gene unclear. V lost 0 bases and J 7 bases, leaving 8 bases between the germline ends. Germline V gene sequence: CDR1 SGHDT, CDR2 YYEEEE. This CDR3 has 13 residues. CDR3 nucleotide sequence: TGTGCCAGCAGCTTGGGGCGTGTGAACACCATATATTTT. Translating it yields CASSLGRVNTIYF.

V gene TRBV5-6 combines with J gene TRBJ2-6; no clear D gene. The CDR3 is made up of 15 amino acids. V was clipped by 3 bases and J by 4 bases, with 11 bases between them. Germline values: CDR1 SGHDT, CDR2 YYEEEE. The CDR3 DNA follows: TGTGCCAGCAGCTCGACGGTGTCGGGGGCCAACGTCCTGACTTTC. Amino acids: CASSSTVSGANVLTF.